One T cell receptor beta chain is described in this entry. Antigen specificity is unknown. The data stem from a study of cytotoxic CD8 clonotypes in ibrutinib-treated CLL. Study details: Response sampling took place at median 12 months of treatment, range 6 to 36.

The length of the CDR3 is 11 residues. Per the germline V gene, CDR1 is MDHEN and CDR2 is SYDVKM. Trimming pared 2 bases from V and 11 bases from J, leaving 9 bases between. The study's findings and limits: Clonality grew at ibrutinib response; at progression, it decreased back toward baseline. Sustained-remission patients were sampled at different times than progressing patients were.

Depth targeted 1 in 200,000 to 1 in 1 million T cells, averaging approximately 9.3x coverage per clonotype. Assay used: immunoSEQ multiplex PCR; TCRdb lists only in-frame clones, some missing. The table includes 130,000 or so clones, approximately 83% detected once. The sequencing used PBMCs, collected after 24 months of ibrutinib treatment. The chain links TRBV28 to TRBJ1-1; no reliable D call. This receptor was obtained from a human donor with chronic lymphocytic leukemia. The CDR3 reads CASSLRSAAFF. The DNA for the CDR3 is TGTGCCAGCAGTTTACGCAGCGCCGCTTTCTTT.